One sample yielded the 10 T cell receptor beta chains listed below, sequenced in a study of response to subunit inactivated influenza vaccine. MiXCR was run by TCRdb on the RT-PCR reads, yielding one entry per CDR3 protein. Of approximately 310,000 distinct CDR3 sequences in the sample, 21% are singletons; the top ten hold about 9.4%. Specimen: PBMCs from blood, collected less than 22 months after vaccination. The origin of the receptors is a man aged 45 to 75 who received an inactivated influenza vaccine.

There are a few counts of this clonotype. An end of the junction differs from the germline gene, which may be a read error. The V and J genes are TRBV20-1 and TRBJ1-6, with 8 bases matching TRBD1. The germline V gene encodes CDR1 DFQATT and CDR2 SNEGSKA (reference sequence). The CDR3 extends over 14 amino acids. CDR3 nucleotides: TGCAGTGCAAAGAGACAGGGGAATAATTCACCCCTCCAATTT. Residues: CSAKRQGNNSPLQF.

This clonotype appeared once. The genes are TRBV4-1 and TRBJ2-2; D may be TRBD1 or TRBD2 (5 bases each). The V end was cut by 0 bases, the J end by 4 bases, with 9 bases between. CDR3 size: 15 residues. Looked up from germline, CDR1 is MGHRA and CDR2 is YSYEKL. The CDR3 coding sequence is TGCGCCAGCAGCCAAGAATCTGGGGGCACCGGGGAGCTGTTTTTT. Its translation is CASSQESGGTGELFF.

This clonotype was seen only a few times. This sequence joins TRBV2 and TRBJ1-4; D remains unclear. CDR1 is SNHLY, CDR2 FYNNEI, per germline. V lost 4 bases and J lost 0, with 15 bases in between. The CDR3 has 17 amino acids. DNA of the CDR3: TGTGCCAGCAGTGTTACTGTGCAGCGGGCAACTAATGAAAAACTGTTTTTT. The encoded protein is CASSVTVQRATNEKLFF.

The chain recombines TRBV19 with TRBJ2-1; 8 nucleotides match TRBD1. The germline V gene has CDR1 LNHDA and CDR2 SQIVND (reference sequence). The CDR3 spans 14 residues. V was clipped by 7 bases and J by 2 bases; unmatched bases: 4. In DNA form, the CDR3 reads TGTGCCAGTACCTCGACAGGGGCCTACAATGAGCAGTTCTTC. Protein: CASTSTGAYNEQFF.

This clonotype was counted only a few times. The chain employs TRBV12-3 or TRBV12-4 and TRBJ1-4, with D perhaps matching TRBD1 (5 bases). Trimming took 5 bases from V and 10 from J, leaving 20 bases between them. The CDR3 covers 15 residues. CDR3 protein: CASSPRIRDGVKLFF. CDR3 sequence (DNA): TGTGCCAGCAGTCCTAGGATCAGGGACGGAGTAAAACTGTTTTTT.

This chain joins TRBV29-1 and TRBJ1-1; no clear D. The CDR3 runs to 12 residues. Germline CDR1 SQVTM, CDR2 ANQGSEA. V lost 6 bases, J lost 3 bases, and 11 bases lay in between. CDR3 sequence: CSVVDGDTEAFF. The CDR3 DNA follows: TGCAGCGTCGTAGATGGGGACACTGAAGCTTTCTTT.

The chain is built from TRBV19 and TRBJ1-2; 8 nucleotides line up with TRBD1. The trim removed 6 bases at V and 4 bases at J, leaving 10 bases unmatched. CDR1 LNHDA and CDR2 SQIVND come from the germline V gene (reference sequence). The CDR3 loop spans 15 amino acids. Here the CDR3 reads CASRTLGTGSYGYTF. The CDR3, as DNA: TGTGCCAGTAGGACCTTGGGGACAGGTTCCTATGGCTACACCTTC.

The chain uses TRBV7-3 and TRBJ2-2; D tentatively fits TRBD1 or TRBD2 (5 bases each). The germline CDR1 and CDR2 sequences are SGHTA and FQGTGA. The CDR3 spans 15 residues. With 4 bases removed from V and 5 bases from J, the gap between germline ends came to 14 bases. CDR3 sequence (DNA): TGTGCCAGCAGCTCAGGTGTCGGGACGACCGGGGAGCTGTTTTTT. Translation gives CASSSGVGTTGELFF. Complete variable domain (other parts from reference TRBV7-3 and TRBJ2-2): GAGVSQTPSNKVTEKGKYVELRCDPISGHTALYWYRQSLGQGPEFLIYFQGTGAADDSGLPNDRFFAVRPEGSVSTLKIQRTERGDSAVYLCASSSGVGTTGELFFGEGSRLTVL.

This clonotype was seen only a few times. The chain combines TRBV7-2 with TRBJ1-2; D is unclear. V was pared by 5 bases and J by 8 bases, with 18 bases between. The CDR3 is made up of 14 amino acids. Per germline, CDR1 SGHTA and CDR2 FQGNSA. For the CDR3, the DNA is TGTGCCAGCAGCCGCCGGGATGAGAATCGGGGCTACACCTTC. This gives the protein CASSRRDENRGYTF.

The chain is built from TRBV20-1 and TRBJ2-1, with D perhaps TRBD1 (5 bases). The CDR3 is 12 residues long. The V gene's germline CDR1 is DFQATT and CDR2 SNEGSKA (reference sequence). Trimming took off 4 bases at V and 3 bases at J, with 7 bases between the two ends. CDR3 sequence (DNA): TGCAGTGCTAAACAGGTCTACAATGAGCAGTTCTTC. Translating it yields CSAKQVYNEQFF.